Given below is one TCR beta chain in context. These data belong to a study of blood T cell repertoires in COVID-19. At the level of the study: Material from acute and convalescent COVID-19 was sourced from the United States, Italy and Spain. From T cells, B-cell-depleted T cells, or PBMCs came the material, which was cDNA or gDNA.

Original methodology: Nucleated cell counts were estimated from reference gene primer amplification. The data were produced by immunoSEQ multiplex PCR, yet TCRdb's version contains in-frame clones alone and is incomplete. The V and J calls and the clone size are those of that table, but D and trimming were determined from the DNA. The sample includes 90,000 to 130,000 clones, 65% to 90% of them seen just once. With V trimmed by 6 bases and J by 5 bases, 11 bases remained unmatched. The CDR3 is made up of 16 amino acids. The germline CDR1 and CDR2 sequences are LNHDA and SQIVND (reference sequence). The receptor comes from a woman aged 55-70 years with acute or convalescent COVID-19. Sequenced material: peripheral blood. The gene calls are TRBV19 and TRBJ2-3, with TRBD1 matching 10 bases. The CDR3 sequence is CASSLAGTGARDTQYF. In DNA form, the CDR3 reads TGTGCCAGTAGCCTCGCCGGGACAGGGGCGAGAGATACGCAGTATTTT.